This T cell receptor (beta chain) was profiled in a study of T cells after yellow fever vaccination. For the study at large: The SMART-Seq v4 Ultra Low Input method served to prepare the low-cell-number fractions. Study-level points and caveats: A weaker but faster secondary response was observed, peaking on day 5 versus 15. Contamination of FACS-sorted repertoires by abundant clonotypes from the bulk population could occur. Clones that expanded after primary vaccination mostly reappeared after the booster (96% CD4, about 91% CD8).

In TCRdb, the 5' RACE reads were re-called with MiXCR into one record per CDR3 protein. The sample lists under 400,000 distinct CDR3 sequences, roughly 11% seen once, with around 19% in the top ten. There are many counts of this clonotype. Its antigen remains unknown. The source material was PBMCs, sampled on the day of the first yellow fever vaccination. This TCR derives from a man aged 18-30 years who received the YFV17D yellow fever vaccine.

The CDR3 here is CASSLGGQENQPQHF. The CDR3, as DNA: TGCGCCAGCAGCTTGGGGGGGCAGGAGAATCAGCCCCAGCATTTT. This sequence joins TRBV5-1 and TRBJ1-5; perhaps TRBD1 as D (6 bases). Germline V gene data show CDR1 as SGHRS and CDR2 as YFSETQ. Trimming shortened V by 0 bases and J by 4 bases, and 11 bases separated the two germline ends. The CDR3 extends over 15 amino acids.